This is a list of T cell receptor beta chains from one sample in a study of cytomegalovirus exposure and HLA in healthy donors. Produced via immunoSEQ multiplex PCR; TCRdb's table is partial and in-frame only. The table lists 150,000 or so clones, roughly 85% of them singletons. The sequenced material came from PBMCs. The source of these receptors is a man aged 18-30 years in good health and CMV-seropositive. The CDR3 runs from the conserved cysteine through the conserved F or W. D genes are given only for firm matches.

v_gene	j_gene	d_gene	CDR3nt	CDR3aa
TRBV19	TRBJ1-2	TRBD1	TGTGCCAGTAGTATAGACAGACAGGGCGACTACACCTTC	CASSIDRQGDYTF
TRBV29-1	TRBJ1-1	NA	TGCAGCGCTATGGGGGGTACCACTGAAGCTTTCTTT	CSAMGGTTEAFF
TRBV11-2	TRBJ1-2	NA	TGTGCCAGCAGCTTAGTCGGTAGAGAGGGCTATGGCTACACCTTC	CASSLVGREGYGYTF
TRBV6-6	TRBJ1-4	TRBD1	TGTGCCAGCAGTTTCGCGGGGGACAGGCAGGAAAAACTGTTTTTT	CASSFAGDRQEKLFF
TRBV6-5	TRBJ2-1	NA	TGTGCCAGCAGTCCTACAGGGCTCTCCTACAATGAGCAGTTCTTC	CASSPTGLSYNEQFF
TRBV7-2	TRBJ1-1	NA	TGTGCCAGCAGCTTTCTGGGAGGGATGAACACTGAAGCTTTCTTT	CASSFLGGMNTEAFF
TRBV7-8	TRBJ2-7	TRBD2	TGTGCCAGCAGCTTATCTACTAGCGGGGGACTCTCCTACGAGCAGTACTTC	CASSLSTSGGLSYEQYF
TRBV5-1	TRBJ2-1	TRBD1	TGCGCCAGCAGCCGGGACAGAAACAATGAGCAGTTCTTC	CASSRDRNNEQFF
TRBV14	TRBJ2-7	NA	TGTGCCAGCGCGAGCTCCTACGAGCAGTACTTC	CASASSYEQYF
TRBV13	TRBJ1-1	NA	TGTGCCAGCAGCCCACAGGGAGGGGGATACACTGAAGCTTTCTTT	CASSPQGGGYTEAFF
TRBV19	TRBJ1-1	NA	TGTGCCAGTAGGCTAACATCGACAGTTCCGAACACTGAAGCTTTCTTT	CASRLTSTVPNTEAFF
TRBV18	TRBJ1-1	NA	TGTGCCAGCTCACCACCAAGGGGTCGACTGGACACTGAAGCTTTCTTT	CASSPPRGRLDTEAFF
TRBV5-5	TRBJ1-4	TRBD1	TGTGCCAGCAGCCTGGGACAGGTGGCTGAAAAACTGTTTTTT	CASSLGQVAEKLFF
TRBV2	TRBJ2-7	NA	TGTGCCAGCAGCAACTACGAGCAGTACTTC	CASSNYEQYF
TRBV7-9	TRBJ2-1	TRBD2	TGTGCCAGCAGCCCTCTTGCGGGGGGTAGGAATGAGCAGTTCTTC	CASSPLAGGRNEQFF
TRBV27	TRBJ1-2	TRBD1	TGTGCCAGCAGCCCCCCGGGCGGAGGGGGCGACTATGGCTACACCTTC	CASSPPGGGGDYGYTF
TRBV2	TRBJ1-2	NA	TGTGCCAGCAGAGGGCCCCTCCAAGCGGCCCACTACCCCAAGACGGCGTCGGGCTACACCTTC	CASRGPLQAAHYPKTASGYTF